This T cell receptor beta chain was sequenced during a study of shared clonotypes between healthy human individuals (dated by TCRdb to the early 2020s). Regarding the research as a whole: The cohort comprised two women and a few men aged 18 to 49 years. Per donor, leukapheresis produced somewhere between about 0.8 and 9 billion PBMCs. To increase sequencing depth and limit assay-specific biases, different laboratories used diverse techniques to prepare libraries and sequence TCR repertoires. For each donor, CD4 naive and CD4 memory were each run on three plates, CD8 naive on two plates, and CD8 memory on one plate. To estimate repertoire size and how much clonotype sharing occurs between individuals, the study deeply sequenced the blood TCR repertoires of five or six healthy adults.

From the cysteine up to the phenylalanine, the CDR3 has a length of 16 residues. The only DNA kept is the CDR3, 48 bases in frame from the first base. The germline V gene (reference sequence) yields SEHNR for CDR1 and FQNEAQ for CDR2. Donors were healthy HIV-negative adults with no recently reported acute infections or vaccinations. All donors were Caucasian adults living in Nashville, Tennessee, USA. CD4+ T cells were enriched by magnetic negative selection, after which naive cells were positively selected on CD45RA and the negative fraction was taken as the memory subset. Blood was collected by leukapheresis, and PBMCs were isolated by Ficoll-Histopaque density gradient centrifugation and then cryopreserved in liquid nitrogen vapor phase. Analytical flow cytometry was used to check the purity and quantity of each magnetically sorted T cell population. Each sorted fraction had its genomic DNA isolated and then quantified by UV absorbance on a Nanodrop 2000c.

On this clone: Its binding antigen is unknown. At one of its ends the junction is not consistent with the germline gene, which may arise from a read error.

Results and caveats for the whole study, not just this receptor: Pairwise subsampling led to the expectation that sequencing depth would affect the degree of clonotype sharing among donors. Estimated clonotype richness was generally larger for naive than for memory subsets. Even with the large sequencing depth, rarefaction of the sorted-subset datasets indicated that sequencing was incomplete. Because the study included only a small number of donors, the genetic and exposure-history diversity represented was limited. Across a handful of donors, approximately 4.6% of naive CD4, approximately 4% of naive CD8, about 2.3% of memory CD4, and roughly 0.41% of memory CD8 clonotypes were shared. Sampling was limited to blood, and TCR repertoires in tissue likely differ from TCR repertoires in blood. Higher generation probabilities were observed for clonotypes shared by all four sorted-subset donors than for non-shared clonotypes.

TCR CDR3 regions were amplified from genomic DNA by multiplex PCR using the deep immunoSEQ assay. For each cell subset, the extracted genomic DNA was distributed evenly across all wells of several immunoSEQ 96-well plates, and each plate served as one replicate. For sorted subsets, roughly 200 ng of genomic DNA, equivalent to roughly 30,000 T cell genomes, went into each replicate PCR. Purified libraries were quantified with a Qubit 3.0 fluorometer, sized on a Bioanalyzer 2100, and re-quantified with the KAPA Library Quantification kit. Every immunoSEQ 96-well plate was sequenced on a dedicated single-read 150-cycle Illumina NextSeq 550 flow cell. The source study handled its data this way. Because only junctional sequences without quality scores were contained in the immunoSEQ output, filtering matching that applied to full-length reads could not be performed. To assign V/J genes and CDR3, sequences were annotated against IMGT germline references using PyIR, a Python wrapper for IgBLAST v1.9. Any read was removed if the V/J assignment was weak (E-value above 1e-6), the CDR3 was missing, or the read contained stop codons, out-of-frame junctions, or ambiguous translated residues. V3J clonotypes were defined as sequences sharing the same inferred V gene, J gene, and CDR3 amino acid sequence. Percentage overlap between repertoires was calculated by dividing the number of shared unique clonotypes by the size of the smaller repertoire. Richness of each repertoire was evaluated using RTK rarefaction, the Chao1 estimator, and Recon v2.1 estimates of unobserved clonotypes. For all TCRbeta clonotypes obtained by the gDNA method from a handful of donors, generation probabilities were computed with OLGA. Drawn from immuneACCESS, this table holds only the in-frame rearrangements with V and J called that TCRdb kept. Clones are partly lost; checked studies trace under half to an unresolved V gene and leave the rest unexplained. Clone size and V and J calls were adopted from that table, with D and trimming inferred from the DNA. Recorded for this sample are more than 1,200,000 clones; roughly 98.5% of them occurred a single time. Clones ranked in the top ten supply 0.36% of the sample.

The source material was naive CD4+ T cells sorted from blood. Interpreted using the paper, the cell subset or site label stands for: CD45RA+ positively selected. The sequence was obtained from a man younger than 45 in good health. This receptor chain uses TRBV7-9 and TRBJ2-7; 8 of the junction bases match TRBD1. The bases are TGTGCCAGCAGATTAGAGGGGGCACAGGGGGTGTACGAGCAGTACTTC. Protein translation: CASRLEGAQGVYEQYF.